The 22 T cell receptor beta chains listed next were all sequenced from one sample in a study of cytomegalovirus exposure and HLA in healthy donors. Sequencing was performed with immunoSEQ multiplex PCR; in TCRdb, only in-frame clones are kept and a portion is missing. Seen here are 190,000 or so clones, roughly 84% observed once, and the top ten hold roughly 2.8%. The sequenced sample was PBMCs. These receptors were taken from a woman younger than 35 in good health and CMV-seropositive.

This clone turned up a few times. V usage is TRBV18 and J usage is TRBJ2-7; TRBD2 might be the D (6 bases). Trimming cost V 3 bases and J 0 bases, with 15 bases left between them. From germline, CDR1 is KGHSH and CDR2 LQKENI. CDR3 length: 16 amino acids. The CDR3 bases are TGTGCCAGCTCACCTTCCGGGACTCCCAGCTCCTACGAGCAGTACTTC. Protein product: CASSPSGTPSSYEQYF.

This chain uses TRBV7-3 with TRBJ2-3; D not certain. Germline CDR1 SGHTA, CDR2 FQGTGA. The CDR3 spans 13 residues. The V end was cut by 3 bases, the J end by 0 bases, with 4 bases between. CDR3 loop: CASSFSSTDTQYF. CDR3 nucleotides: TGTGCCAGCAGCTTCTCTAGCACAGATACGCAGTATTTT.

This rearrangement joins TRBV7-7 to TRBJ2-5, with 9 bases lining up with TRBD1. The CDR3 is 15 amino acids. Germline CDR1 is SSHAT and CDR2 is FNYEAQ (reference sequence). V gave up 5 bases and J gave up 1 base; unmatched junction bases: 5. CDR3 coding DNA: TGTGCCAGCAGCCTACAGGGGGCGCGCCAAGAGACCCAGTACTTC. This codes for CASSLQGARQETQYF.

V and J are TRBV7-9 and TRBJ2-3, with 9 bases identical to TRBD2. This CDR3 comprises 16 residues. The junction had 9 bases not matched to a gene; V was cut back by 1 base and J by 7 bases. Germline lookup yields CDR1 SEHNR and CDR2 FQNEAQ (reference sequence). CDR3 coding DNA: TGTGCCAGCAGCTTAGTTGTGGCGCGGGGGGGAAATACGCAGTATTTT. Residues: CASSLVVARGGNTQYF. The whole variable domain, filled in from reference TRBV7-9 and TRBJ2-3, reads DTGVSQNPRHKITKRGQNVTFRCDPISEHNRLYWYRQTLGQGPEFLTYFQNEAQLEKSRLLSDRFSAERPKGSFSTLEIQRTEQGDSAMYLCASSLVVARGGNTQYFGPGTRLTVL.

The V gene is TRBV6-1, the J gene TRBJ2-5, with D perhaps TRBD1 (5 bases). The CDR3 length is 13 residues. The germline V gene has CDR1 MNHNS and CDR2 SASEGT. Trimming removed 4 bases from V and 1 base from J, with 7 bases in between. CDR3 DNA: TGTGCCAGCAGTGCAGGGCTCCAAGAGACCCAGTACTTC. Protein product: CASSAGLQETQYF.

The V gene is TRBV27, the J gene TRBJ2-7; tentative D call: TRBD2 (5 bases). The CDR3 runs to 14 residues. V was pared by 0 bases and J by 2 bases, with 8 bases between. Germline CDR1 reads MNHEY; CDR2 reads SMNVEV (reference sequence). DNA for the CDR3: TGTGCCAGCAGTTTATCGACGGGGACCTACGAGCAGTACTTC. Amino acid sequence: CASSLSTGTYEQYF.

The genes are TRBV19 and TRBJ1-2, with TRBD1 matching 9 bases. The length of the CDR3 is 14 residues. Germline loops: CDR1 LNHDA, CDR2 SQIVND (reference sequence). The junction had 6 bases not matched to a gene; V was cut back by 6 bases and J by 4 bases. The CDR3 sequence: CASSITGGGYGYTF. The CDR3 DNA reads TGTGCCAGTAGCATAACAGGGGGCGGCTATGGCTACACCTTC. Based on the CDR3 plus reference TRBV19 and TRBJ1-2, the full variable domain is DGGITQSPKYLFRKEGQNVTLSCEQNLNHDAMYWYRQDPGQGLRLIYYSQIVNDFQKGDIAEGYSVSREKKESFPLTVTSAQKNPTAFYLCASSITGGGYGYTFGSGTRLTVV.

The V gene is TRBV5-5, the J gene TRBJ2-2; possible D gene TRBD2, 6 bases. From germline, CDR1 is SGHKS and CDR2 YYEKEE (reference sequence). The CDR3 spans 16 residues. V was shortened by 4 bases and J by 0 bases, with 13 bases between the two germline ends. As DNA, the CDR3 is TGTGCCAGCAGCCAGGGACTTCAATCGAACACCGGGGAGCTGTTTTTT. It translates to CASSQGLQSNTGELFF.

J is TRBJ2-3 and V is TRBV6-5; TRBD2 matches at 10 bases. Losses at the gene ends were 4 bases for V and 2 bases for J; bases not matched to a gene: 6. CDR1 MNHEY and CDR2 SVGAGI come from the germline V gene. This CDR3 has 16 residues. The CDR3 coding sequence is TGTGCCAGCAGTTTGCAGACTAGCGGGCACACAGATACGCAGTATTTT. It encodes CASSLQTSGHTDTQYF.

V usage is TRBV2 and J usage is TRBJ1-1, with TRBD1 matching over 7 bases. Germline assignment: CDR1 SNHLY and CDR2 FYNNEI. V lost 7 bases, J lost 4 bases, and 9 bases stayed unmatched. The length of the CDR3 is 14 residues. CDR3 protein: CASITGAPPTEAFF. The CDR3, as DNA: TGTGCCAGCATTACAGGGGCCCCCCCCACTGAAGCTTTCTTT.

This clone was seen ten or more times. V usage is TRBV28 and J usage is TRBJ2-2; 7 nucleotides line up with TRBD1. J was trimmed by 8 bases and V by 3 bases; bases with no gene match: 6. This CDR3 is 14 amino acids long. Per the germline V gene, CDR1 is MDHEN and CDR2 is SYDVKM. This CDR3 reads CASSLTGLSGELFF. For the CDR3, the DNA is TGTGCCAGCAGTTTGACAGGGCTGTCTGGGGAGCTGTTTTTT.

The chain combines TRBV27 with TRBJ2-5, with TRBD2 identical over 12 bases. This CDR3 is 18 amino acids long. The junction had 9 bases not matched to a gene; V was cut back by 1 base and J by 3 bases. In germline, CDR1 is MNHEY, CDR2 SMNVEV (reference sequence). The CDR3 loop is CASSLLSPLAGGKETQYF. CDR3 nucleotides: TGTGCCAGCAGTTTATTAAGCCCACTAGCGGGGGGTAAAGAGACCCAGTACTTC.

The CDR3 here is CASSYDSGYEQYF. Written as DNA, the CDR3 is TGTGCCAGCAGCTATGATAGCGGCTACGAGCAGTACTTC. The V gene is TRBV5-6, the J gene TRBJ2-7, with D maybe TRBD2 (6 bases). V lost 3 bases to trimming and J lost 3 bases, with 10 bases between them. The germline V gene encodes CDR1 SGHDT and CDR2 YYEEEE. This CDR3 is 13 amino acids long.

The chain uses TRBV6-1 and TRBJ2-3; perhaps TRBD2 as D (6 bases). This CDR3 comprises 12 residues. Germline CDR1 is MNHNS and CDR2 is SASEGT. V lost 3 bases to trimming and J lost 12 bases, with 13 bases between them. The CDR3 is CASSDSSGVQYF. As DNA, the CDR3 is TGTGCCAGCAGTGATTCATCGGGGGTACAGTATTTT.

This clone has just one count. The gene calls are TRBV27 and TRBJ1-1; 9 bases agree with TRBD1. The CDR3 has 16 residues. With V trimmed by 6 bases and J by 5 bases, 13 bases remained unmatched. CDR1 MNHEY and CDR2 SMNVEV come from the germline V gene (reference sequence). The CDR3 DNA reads TGTGCCAGCAGAATTACCGGGACAGGGCAGAAGACTGAAGCTTTCTTT. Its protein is CASRITGTGQKTEAFF.

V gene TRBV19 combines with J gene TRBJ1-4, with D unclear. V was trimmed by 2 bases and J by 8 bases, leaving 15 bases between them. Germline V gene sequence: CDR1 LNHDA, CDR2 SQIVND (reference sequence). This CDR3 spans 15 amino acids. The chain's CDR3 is CASSISPLRSEKLFF. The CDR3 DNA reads TGTGCCAGTAGTATATCTCCTCTGAGGAGCGAAAAACTGTTTTTT.

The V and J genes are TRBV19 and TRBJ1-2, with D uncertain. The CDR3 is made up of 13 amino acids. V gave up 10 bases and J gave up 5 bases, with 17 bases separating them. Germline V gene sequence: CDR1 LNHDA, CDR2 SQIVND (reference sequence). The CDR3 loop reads CAIRSQAGYGYTF. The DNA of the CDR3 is TGTGCCATCCGTTCCCAAGCGGGATATGGCTACACCTTC.

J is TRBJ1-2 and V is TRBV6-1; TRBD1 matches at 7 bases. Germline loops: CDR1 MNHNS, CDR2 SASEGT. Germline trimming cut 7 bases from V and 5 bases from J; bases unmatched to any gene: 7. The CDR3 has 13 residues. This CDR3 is CASIAPGQYGYTF. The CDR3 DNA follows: TGTGCCAGCATTGCACCGGGACAGTATGGCTACACCTTC.

The CDR3 DNA sequence: TGTGCCAGCAGCTATCCGTCAGGCACTGAAGCTTTCTTT. This encodes CASSYPSGTEAFF. J is TRBJ1-1 and V is TRBV7-9; D is unresolved. Trimming cost V 4 bases and J 4 bases, with 10 bases left between them. This CDR3 spans 13 amino acids. The germline CDR1 and CDR2 sequences are SEHNR and FQNEAQ (reference sequence). Full variable domain (missing parts from reference TRBV7-9 and TRBJ1-1): DTGVSQNPRHKITKRGQNVTFRCDPISEHNRLYWYRQTLGQGPEFLTYFQNEAQLEKSRLLSDRFSAERPKGSFSTLEIQRTEQGDSAMYLCASSYPSGTEAFFGQGTRLTVV.

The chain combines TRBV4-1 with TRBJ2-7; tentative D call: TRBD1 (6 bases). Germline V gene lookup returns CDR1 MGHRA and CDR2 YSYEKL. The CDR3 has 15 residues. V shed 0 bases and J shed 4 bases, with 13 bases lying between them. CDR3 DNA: TGCGCCAGCAGCCAAGATTCCCAGGGGACGTACGAGCAGTACTTC. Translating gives CASSQDSQGTYEQYF.

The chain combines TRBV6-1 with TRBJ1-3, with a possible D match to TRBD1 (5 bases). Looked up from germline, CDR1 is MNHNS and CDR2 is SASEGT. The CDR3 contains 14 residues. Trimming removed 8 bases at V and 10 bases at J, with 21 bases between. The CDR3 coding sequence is TGTGCCAGCGGCGTTGGCAGGGCGCAATCGACCATATATTTT. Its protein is CASGVGRAQSTIYF.

CDR3 residues: CASSLAGYNEQFF. CDR3 bases: TGTGCCAGCAGTTTAGCGGGCTACAATGAGCAGTTCTTC. The chain links TRBV6-1 to TRBJ2-1; 7 bases line up with TRBD2. Germline V gene lookup returns CDR1 MNHNS and CDR2 SASEGT. The V gene end was trimmed by 5 bases and the J gene end by 3 bases; junction bases not matched to a gene: 1. The length of the CDR3 is 13 residues.